This TCR beta chain appears in the sequencing data of a study of blood T cell repertoires in COVID-19. Study-wide background: Donors in the United States, Italy and Spain gave samples during acute or convalescent COVID-19. T cells, B-cell-depleted T cells, or PBMCs provided the cDNA or gDNA that served as material.

In the study's own analysis: Reference gene primer amplification gave estimated nucleated cell counts. TCRdb keeps only in-frame clones here, not all; method: immunoSEQ multiplex PCR. V and J calls and clone size are those listed in that table; D and trimming were worked out from the DNA. The table records about 300,000 clones, about 81% of them present only once. Followed over time, Seattle patients had been enrolled while infection was active. The germline V gene has CDR1 ENHRY and CDR2 SYGVKD. Trimming removed 3 bases at V and 4 bases at J, with 12 bases between. There are 14 residues in the CDR3. This clone was seen more than once but under ten times.

Sequenced material: peripheral blood. The TCR comes from a human donor with COVID-19, enrolled during active disease. The donor label of this sample is uncertain. The chain joins TRBV10-3 to TRBJ1-1; possible D gene TRBD1, 5 bases. In DNA, the CDR3 is TGTGCCATCAGTGACCTAGGGGAGGGCACTGAAGCTTTCTTT. Its protein is CAISDLGEGTEAFF.